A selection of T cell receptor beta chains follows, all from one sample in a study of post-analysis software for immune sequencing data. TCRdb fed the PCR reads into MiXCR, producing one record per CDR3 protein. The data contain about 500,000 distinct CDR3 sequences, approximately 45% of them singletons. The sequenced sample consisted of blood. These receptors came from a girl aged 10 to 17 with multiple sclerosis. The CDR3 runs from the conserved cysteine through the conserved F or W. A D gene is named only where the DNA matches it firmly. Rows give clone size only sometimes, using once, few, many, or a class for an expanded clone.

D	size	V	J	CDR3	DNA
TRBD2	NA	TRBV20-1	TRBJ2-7	CSAGGLAGVYEQYF	TGCAGTGCTGGCGGACTAGCGGGAGTCTACGAGCAGTACTTC
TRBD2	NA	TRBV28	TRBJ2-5	CASSLRTSVGETQYF	TGTGCCAGCAGTCTCCGGACTAGCGTGGGAGAGACCCAGTACTTC
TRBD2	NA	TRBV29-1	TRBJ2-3	CSVDRLASDTQYF	TGCAGCGTTGACAGACTAGCCTCAGATACGCAGTATTTT
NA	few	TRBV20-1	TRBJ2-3	CSARDGSGITDTQYF	TGCAGTGCTAGAGATGGTAGCGGAATCACAGATACGCAGTATTTT
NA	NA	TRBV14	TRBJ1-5	CASSLGRAENQPQHF	TGTGCCAGCAGCCTAGGTCGGGCGGAAAATCAGCCCCAGCATTTT
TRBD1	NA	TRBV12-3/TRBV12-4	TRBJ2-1	CASSPTTGSSYNEQFF	TGTGCCAGCAGTCCCACGACAGGGAGTTCCTACAATGAGCAGTTCTTC
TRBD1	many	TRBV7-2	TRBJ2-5	CASSWDREETQYF	TGTGCCAGCAGCTGGGACAGGGAAGAGACCCAGTACTTC
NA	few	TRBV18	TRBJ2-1	CASSPKSTSGNNEQFF	TGTGCCAGCTCACCGAAATCGACTAGTGGTAACAATGAGCAGTTCTTC
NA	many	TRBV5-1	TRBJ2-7	CASSLESEQYF	TGCGCCAGCAGCTTGGAGTCCGAGCAGTACTTC
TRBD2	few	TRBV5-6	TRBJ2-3	CASRRAGEGSTDTQYF	TGTGCCAGCAGACGAGCGGGAGAGGGAAGTACAGATACGCAGTATTTT
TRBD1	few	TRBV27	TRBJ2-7	CASSTPGTEPYKQYF	TGTGCCAGCAGTACCCCCGGGACAGAACCGTACAAGCAGTACTTC
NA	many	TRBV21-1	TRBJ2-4	CASPREDRRNIQYF	TGTGCCAGCCCCAGGGAGGACAGGAGAAACATTCAGTACTTC
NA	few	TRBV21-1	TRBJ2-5	CASSQQGYGETQYF	TGTGCCAGCAGCCAACAGGGATATGGAGAGACCCAGTACTTC
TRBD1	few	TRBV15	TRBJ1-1	CATSRGRTGHNTEAFF	TGTGCCACCAGCAGGGGACGGACAGGACATAACACTGAAGCTTTCTTT
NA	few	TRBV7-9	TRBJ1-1	CASSHRDLDTEAFF	TGTGCCAGCAGCCACCGGGACCTCGACACTGAAGCTTTCTTT
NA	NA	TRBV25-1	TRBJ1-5	CASSALLNQPQHF	TGTGCCAGCAGTGCATTATTAAATCAGCCCCAGCATTTT
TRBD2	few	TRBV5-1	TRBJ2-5	CASSLVASGAQETQYF	TGCGCCAGCAGCTTGGTTGCTAGCGGAGCCCAAGAGACCCAGTACTTC
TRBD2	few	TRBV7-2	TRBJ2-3	CATTSVRTDTQYF	TGTGCCACCACTAGCGTTAGGACAGATACGCAGTATTTT
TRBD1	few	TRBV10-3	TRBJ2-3	CAISESRDSTDTQYF	TGTGCCATCAGTGAGTCTAGGGACAGCACGGATACGCAGTATTTT
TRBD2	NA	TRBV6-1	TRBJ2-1	CASSHRALAGVRGYNEQFF	TGTGCCAGCAGCCATAGGGCGCTAGCGGGAGTTAGGGGGTACAATGAGCAGTTCTTC
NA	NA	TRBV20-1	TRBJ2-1	CSAPLGLSSYNEQFF	TGCAGTGCTCCTCTGGGGTTAAGCTCCTACAATGAGCAGTTCTTC
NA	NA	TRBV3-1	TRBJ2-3	CASSYPGDTQYF	TGTGCCAGCAGCTACCCCGGAGATACGCAGTATTTT
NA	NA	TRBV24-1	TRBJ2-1	CAIMKQTPPMFF	TGTGCCATCATGAAACAGACACCACCAATGTTCTTC
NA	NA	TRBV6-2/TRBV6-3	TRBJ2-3	CASSLLGASGTSTDTQYF	TGTGCCAGCAGCCTTCTGGGGGCTAGCGGAACTAGCACAGATACGCAGTATTTT
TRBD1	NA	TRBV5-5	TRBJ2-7	CASSRTPGQISYEQYF	TGTGCCAGCAGCCGGACGCCGGGACAGATTTCCTACGAGCAGTACTTC
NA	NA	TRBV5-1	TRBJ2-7	CASSLTIAVSYEQYF	TGCGCCAGCAGCTTAACCATAGCGGTCTCCTACGAGCAGTACTTC
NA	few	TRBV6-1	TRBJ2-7	CASSEAIYRAYEQYF	TGTGCCAGCAGTGAGGCTATTTACAGGGCATACGAGCAGTACTTC
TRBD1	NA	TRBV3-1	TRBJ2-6	CACSLGTGRSGANVLTF	TGTGCCTGCAGCCTAGGGACAGGCCGCTCTGGGGCCAACGTCCTGACTTTC
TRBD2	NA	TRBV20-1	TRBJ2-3	CSAWTSGYTDTQYF	TGCAGTGCCTGGACTAGCGGGTACACAGATACGCAGTATTTT
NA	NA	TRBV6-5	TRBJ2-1	CASSYSPAGSMDEQFF	TGTGCCAGCAGTTACTCCCCTGCGGGGTCTATGGATGAGCAGTTCTTC
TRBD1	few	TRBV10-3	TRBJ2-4	CAISGTGQNIQYF	TGTGCCATCAGTGGGACAGGGCAAAACATTCAGTACTTC
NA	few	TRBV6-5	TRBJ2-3	CASSILEAGWQYF	TGTGCCAGCAGCATTCTGGAGGCAGGGTGGCAGTATTTT
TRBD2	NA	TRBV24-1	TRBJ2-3	CATSTTGTSGSDTQYF	TGTGCCACCTCTACCACCGGGACTAGCGGGTCCGATACGCAGTATTTT
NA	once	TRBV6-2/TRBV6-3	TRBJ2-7	CASSLVPGIEQYF	TGTGCCAGCAGTCTCGTCCCAGGGATCGAGCAGTACTTC
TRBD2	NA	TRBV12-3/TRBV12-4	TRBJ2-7	CASSLGFGLAYEQYF	TGTGCCAGCAGTTTAGGGTTCGGACTAGCCTACGAGCAGTACTTC
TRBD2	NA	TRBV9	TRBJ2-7	CASSLGGTVAYEQYF	TGTGCCAGCAGCCTCGGGGGGACTGTCGCGTACGAGCAGTACTTC
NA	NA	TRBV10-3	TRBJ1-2	CAISVSPGEGSGYTF	TGTGCCATCAGTGTTTCCCCGGGCGAAGGCAGTGGCTACACCTTC
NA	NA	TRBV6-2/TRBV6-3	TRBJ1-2	CASSYARGSLSSYGYTF	TGTGCCAGCAGTTACGCCAGGGGAAGCTTAAGCAGCTATGGCTACACCTTC
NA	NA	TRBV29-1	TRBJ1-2	CSVEDPQRDYGYTF	TGCAGCGTTGAAGATCCACAACGGGACTATGGCTACACCTTC
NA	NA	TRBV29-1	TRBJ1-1	CSVEGATPVVNTEAFF	TGCAGCGTTGAAGGGGCAACCCCCGTGGTGAACACTGAAGCTTTCTTT
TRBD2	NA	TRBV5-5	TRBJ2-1	CASSHQREAYNEQFF	TGTGCCAGCAGCCACCAGCGGGAGGCTTACAATGAGCAGTTCTTC
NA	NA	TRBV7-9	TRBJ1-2	CASSPREQGGGYTF	TGTGCCAGCAGCCCGAGGGAGCAGGGAGGTGGCTACACCTTC
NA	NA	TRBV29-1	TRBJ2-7	CSVELQGPYEQYF	TGCAGCGTTGAACTGCAGGGACCCTACGAGCAGTACTTC
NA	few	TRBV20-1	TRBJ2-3	CSAGLSLTDTQYF	TGCAGTGCCGGACTATCACTCACAGATACGCAGTATTTT
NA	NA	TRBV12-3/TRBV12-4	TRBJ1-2	CASSPTVRDQYGYTF	TGTGCCAGCAGTCCGACAGTTCGGGATCAATATGGCTACACCTTC
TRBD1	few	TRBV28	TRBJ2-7	CASTTGTGVPYEQYF	TGTGCCAGCACCACCGGGACAGGGGTCCCATACGAGCAGTACTTC
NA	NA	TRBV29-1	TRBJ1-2	CSVLARQPNYGYTF	TGCAGCGTCCTCGCGAGGCAGCCTAACTATGGCTACACCTTC
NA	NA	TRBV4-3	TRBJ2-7	CASSQVLGPGYEQYF	TGCGCCAGCAGCCAAGTGTTGGGGCCAGGCTACGAGCAGTACTTC
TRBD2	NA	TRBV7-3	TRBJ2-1	CASSLKGLAGDRVQFF	TGTGCCAGCAGCTTAAAGGGACTAGCGGGAGACCGTGTGCAGTTCTTC